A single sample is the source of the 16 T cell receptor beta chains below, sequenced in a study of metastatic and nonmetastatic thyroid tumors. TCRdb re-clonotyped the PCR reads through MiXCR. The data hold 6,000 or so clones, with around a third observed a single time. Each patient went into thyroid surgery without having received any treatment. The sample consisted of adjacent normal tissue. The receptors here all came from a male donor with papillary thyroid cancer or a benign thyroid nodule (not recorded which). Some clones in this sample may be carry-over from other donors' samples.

DNA of the CDR3: TGTGCCAGCAGCTTAGGCCAGGGACAGCCTAATGAAAAACTGTTTTTT. This translates into CASSLGQGQPNEKLFF. The chain couples TRBV13 to TRBJ1-4, with TRBD1 matching over 7 bases. The trim removed 0 bases at V and 3 bases at J, leaving 4 bases unmatched. The CDR3 has 16 amino acids. CDR1 PRHDT and CDR2 FYEKMQ come from the germline V gene (reference sequence).

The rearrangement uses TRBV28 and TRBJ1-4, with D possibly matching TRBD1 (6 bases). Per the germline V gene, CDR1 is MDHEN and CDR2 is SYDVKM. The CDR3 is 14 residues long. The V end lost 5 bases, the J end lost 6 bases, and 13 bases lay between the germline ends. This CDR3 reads CASSPFRGHEKLFF. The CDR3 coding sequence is TGTGCCAGCAGTCCGTTCCGGGGGCATGAAAAACTGTTTTTT.

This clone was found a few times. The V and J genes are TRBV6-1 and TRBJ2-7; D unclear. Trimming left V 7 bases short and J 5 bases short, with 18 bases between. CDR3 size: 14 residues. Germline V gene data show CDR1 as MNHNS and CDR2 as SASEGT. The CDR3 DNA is TGTGCCAGCACCGGATACGGTGGAAGGAACGAGCAGTACTTC. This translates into CASTGYGGRNEQYF.

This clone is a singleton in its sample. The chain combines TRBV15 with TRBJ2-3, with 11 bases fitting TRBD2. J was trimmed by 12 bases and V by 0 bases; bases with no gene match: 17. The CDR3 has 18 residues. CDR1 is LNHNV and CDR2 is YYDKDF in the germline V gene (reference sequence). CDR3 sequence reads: CATSRDTLAGDQGDKQYF. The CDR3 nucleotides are TGTGCCACCAGCAGAGATACACTAGCGGGAGATCAAGGGGATAAACAGTATTTT.

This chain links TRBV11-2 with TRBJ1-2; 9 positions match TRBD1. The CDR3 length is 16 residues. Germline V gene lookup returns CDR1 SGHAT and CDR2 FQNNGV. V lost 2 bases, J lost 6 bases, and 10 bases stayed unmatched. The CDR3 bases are TGTGCCAGCAGCTTACAACGGGACAGGGCGTTGCATGGCTACACCTTC. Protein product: CASSLQRDRALHGYTF.

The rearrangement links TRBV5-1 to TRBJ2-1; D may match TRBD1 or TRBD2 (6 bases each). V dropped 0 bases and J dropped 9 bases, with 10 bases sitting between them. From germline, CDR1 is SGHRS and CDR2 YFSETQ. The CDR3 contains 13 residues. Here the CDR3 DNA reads TGCGCCAGCAGCTTGGATTGGGGGGCTGAGCAGTTCTTC. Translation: CASSLDWGAEQFF.

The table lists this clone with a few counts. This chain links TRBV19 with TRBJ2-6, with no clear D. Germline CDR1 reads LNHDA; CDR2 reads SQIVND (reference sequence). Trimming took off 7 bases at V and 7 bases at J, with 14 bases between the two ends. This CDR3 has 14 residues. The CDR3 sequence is CASIPCAGANVLTF. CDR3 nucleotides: TGTGCCAGTATTCCCTGTGCAGGTGCCAACGTCCTGACTTTC.

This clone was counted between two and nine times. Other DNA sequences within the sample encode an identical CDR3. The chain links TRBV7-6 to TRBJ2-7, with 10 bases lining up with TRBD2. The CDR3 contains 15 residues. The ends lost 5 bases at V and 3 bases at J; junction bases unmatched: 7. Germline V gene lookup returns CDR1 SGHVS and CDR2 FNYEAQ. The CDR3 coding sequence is TGTGCCAGCAGCCTAAGCGGGGGGGGCCTCTACGAGCAGTACTTC. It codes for CASSLSGGGLYEQYF.

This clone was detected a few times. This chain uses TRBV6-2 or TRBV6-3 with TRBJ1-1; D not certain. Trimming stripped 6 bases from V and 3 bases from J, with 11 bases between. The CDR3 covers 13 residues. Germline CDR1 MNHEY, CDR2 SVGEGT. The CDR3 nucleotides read TGTGCCAGCAGCTCTGACTCTTACACTGAAGCTTTCTTT. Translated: CASSSDSYTEAFF.

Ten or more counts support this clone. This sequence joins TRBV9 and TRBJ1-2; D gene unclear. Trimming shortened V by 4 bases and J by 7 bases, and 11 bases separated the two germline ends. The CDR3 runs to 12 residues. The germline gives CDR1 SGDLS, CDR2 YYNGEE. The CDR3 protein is CASSQEDGGYTF. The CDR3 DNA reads TGTGCCAGCAGCCAAGAGGACGGTGGCTACACCTTC.

Here the CDR3 DNA reads TGTGCCAGCAGGCCTTCGACAGGGGGGCGCAATCAGCCCCAGCATTTT. Translated, it gives CASRPSTGGRNQPQHF. The chain recombines TRBV27 with TRBJ1-5, with 9 bases fitting TRBD1. CDR3 size: 16 residues. The V segment lost 6 bases and the J segment 2 bases; nucleotides outside the gene matches: 8. Germline V gene sequence: CDR1 MNHEY, CDR2 SMNVEV (reference sequence).

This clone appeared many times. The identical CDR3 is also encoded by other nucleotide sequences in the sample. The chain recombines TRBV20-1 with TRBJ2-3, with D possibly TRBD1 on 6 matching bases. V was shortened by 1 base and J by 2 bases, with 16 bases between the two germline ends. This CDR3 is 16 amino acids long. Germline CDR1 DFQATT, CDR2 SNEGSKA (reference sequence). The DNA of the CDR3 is TGCAGTGCTAGAGCTCCCGGGGACATAATCACAGATACGCAGTATTTT. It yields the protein CSARAPGDIITDTQYF.

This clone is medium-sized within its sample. In DNA, the CDR3 is TGTGCCAGCGGGATTTCGGACATTCAGTACTTC. It specifies CASGISDIQYF. This chain links TRBV2 with TRBJ2-4; D unresolved. Between the trimmed V and J ends, which lost 8 bases and 8 bases, there was a span of 10 bases. There are 11 residues in the CDR3. CDR1 is SNHLY, CDR2 FYNNEI, per germline.

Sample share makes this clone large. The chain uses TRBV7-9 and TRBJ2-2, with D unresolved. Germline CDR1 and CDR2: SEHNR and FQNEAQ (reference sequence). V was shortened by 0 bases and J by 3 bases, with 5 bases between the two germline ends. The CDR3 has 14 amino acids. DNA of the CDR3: TGTGCCAGCAGCTTAGCGAAGGACACCGGGGAGCTGTTTTTT. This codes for CASSLAKDTGELFF.

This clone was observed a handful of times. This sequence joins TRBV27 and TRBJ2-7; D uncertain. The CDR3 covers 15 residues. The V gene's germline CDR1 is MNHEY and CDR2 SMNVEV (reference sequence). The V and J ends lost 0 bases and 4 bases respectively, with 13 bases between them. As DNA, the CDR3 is TGTGCCAGCAGTTTATCGGGATTCGGCAGTTACGAGCAGTACTTC. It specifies CASSLSGFGSYEQYF.

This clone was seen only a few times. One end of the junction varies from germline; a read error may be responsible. In DNA, the CDR3 is TGTGCCATCAGTGATGGGAATCAGCCCCAGCATTTT. It encodes CAISDGNQPQHF. The rearrangement links TRBV6-1 to TRBJ1-5, with unresolved D. CDR3 length: 12 residues. The germline V gene has CDR1 MNHNS and CDR2 SASEGT.